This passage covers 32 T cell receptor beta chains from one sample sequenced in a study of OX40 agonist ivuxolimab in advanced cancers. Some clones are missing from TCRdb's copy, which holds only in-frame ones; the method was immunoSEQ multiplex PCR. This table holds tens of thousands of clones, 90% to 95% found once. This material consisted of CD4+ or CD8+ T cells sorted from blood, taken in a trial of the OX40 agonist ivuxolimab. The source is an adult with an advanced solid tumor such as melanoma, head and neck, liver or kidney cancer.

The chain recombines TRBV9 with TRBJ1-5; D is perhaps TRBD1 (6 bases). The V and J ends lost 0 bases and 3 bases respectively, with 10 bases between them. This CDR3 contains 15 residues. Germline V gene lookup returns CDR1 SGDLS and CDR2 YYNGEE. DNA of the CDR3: TGTGCCAGCAGCGTAGAGGGGGTTACCAATCAGCCCCAGCATTTT. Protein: CASSVEGVTNQPQHF.

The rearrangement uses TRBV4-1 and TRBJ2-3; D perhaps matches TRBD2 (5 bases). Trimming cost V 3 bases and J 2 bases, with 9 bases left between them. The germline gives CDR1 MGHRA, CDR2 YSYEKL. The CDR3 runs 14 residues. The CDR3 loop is CASSHPGNTDTQYF. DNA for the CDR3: TGCGCCAGCAGCCACCCCGGGAACACAGATACGCAGTATTTT.

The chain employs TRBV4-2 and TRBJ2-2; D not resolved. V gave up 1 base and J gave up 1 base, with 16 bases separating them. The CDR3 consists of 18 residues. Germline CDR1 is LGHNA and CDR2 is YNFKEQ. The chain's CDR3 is CASSQGRAQSLNTGELFF. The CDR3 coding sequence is TGTGCCAGCAGCCAAGGTAGGGCGCAGAGCCTGAACACCGGGGAGCTGTTTTTT.

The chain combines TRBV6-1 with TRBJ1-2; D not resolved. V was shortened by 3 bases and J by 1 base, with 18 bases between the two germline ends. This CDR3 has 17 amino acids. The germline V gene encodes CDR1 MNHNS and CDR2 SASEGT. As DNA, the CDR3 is TGTGCCAGCAGTGATCTATTTTGGGTTGGGGTTAACTATGGCTACACCTTC. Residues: CASSDLFWVGVNYGYTF.

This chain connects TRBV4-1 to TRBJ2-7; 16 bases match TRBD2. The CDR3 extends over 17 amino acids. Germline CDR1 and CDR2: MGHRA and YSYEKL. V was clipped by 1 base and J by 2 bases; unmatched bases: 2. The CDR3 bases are TGCGCCAGCAGCCAAGGGGGACTAGCGGGAGGGCCCTACGAGCAGTACTTC. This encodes CASSQGGLAGGPYEQYF.

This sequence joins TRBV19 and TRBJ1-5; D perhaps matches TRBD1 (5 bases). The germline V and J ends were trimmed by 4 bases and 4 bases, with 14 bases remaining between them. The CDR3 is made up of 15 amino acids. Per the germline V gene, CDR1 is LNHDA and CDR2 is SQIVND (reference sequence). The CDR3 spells CASSTDDSVNQPQHF. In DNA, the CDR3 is TGTGCCAGTAGTACCGACGACAGTGTTAATCAGCCCCAGCATTTT.

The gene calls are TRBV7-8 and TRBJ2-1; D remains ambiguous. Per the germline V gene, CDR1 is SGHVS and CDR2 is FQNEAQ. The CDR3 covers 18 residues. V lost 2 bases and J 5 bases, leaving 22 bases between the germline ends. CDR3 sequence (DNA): TGTGCCAGCAGCTTAAGGATTTCCGGAGCCGTGGGAAACAATGAGCAGTTCTTC. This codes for CASSLRISGAVGNNEQFF. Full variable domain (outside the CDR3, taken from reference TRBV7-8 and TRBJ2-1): GAGVSQSPRYKVAKRGQDVALRCDPISGHVSLFWYQQALGQGPEFLTYFQNEAQLDKSGLPSDRFFAERPEGSVSTLKIQRTQQEDSAVYLCASSLRISGAVGNNEQFFGPGTRLTVL.

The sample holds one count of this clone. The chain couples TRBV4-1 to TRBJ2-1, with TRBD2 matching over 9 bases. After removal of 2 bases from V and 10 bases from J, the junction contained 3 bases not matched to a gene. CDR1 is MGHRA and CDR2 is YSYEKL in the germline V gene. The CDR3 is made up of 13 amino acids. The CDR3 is CASSQLAGHEQFF. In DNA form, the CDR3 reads TGCGCCAGCAGCCAACTAGCGGGACACGAGCAGTTCTTC.

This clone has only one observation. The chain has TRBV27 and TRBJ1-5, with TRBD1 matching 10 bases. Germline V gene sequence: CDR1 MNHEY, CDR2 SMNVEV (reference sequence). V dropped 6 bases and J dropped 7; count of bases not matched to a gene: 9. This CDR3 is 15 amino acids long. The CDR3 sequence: CASSRPGDRGQPQHF. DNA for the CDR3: TGTGCCAGCAGCCGCCCCGGGGACAGGGGCCAGCCCCAGCATTTT.

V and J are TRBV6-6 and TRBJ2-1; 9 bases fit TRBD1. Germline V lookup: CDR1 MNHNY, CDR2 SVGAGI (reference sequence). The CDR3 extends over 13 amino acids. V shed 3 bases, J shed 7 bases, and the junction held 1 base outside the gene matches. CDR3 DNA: TGTGCCAGCAGTTATGGACAGGGGAATGAGCAGTTCTTC. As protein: CASSYGQGNEQFF.

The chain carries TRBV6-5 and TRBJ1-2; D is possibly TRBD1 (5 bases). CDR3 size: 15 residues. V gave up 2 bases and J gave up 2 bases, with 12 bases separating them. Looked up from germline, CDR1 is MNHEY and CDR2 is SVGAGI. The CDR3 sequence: CASSYPEGTNYGYTF. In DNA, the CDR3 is TGTGCCAGCAGTTACCCGGAAGGGACGAACTATGGCTACACCTTC.

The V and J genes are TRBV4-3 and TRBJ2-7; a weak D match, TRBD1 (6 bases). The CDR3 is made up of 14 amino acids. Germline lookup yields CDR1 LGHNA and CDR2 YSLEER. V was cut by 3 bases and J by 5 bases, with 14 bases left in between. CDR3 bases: TGCGCCAGCAGCCATGGGGGCGAGCGCGACGAGCAGTACTTC. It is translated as CASSHGGERDEQYF.

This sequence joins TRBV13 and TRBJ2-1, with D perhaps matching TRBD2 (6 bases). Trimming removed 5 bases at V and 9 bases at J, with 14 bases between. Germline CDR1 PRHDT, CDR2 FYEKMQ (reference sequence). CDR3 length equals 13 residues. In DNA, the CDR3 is TGTGCCAGCAGCCCAAGCGGGCTCGGTGAGCAGTTCTTC. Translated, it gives CASSPSGLGEQFF.

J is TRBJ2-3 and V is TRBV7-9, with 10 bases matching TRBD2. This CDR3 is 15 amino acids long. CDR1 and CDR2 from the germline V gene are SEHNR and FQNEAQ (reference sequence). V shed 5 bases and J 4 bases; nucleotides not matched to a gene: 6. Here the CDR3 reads CASSPAGGIPDTQYF. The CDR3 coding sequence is TGTGCCAGCAGCCCAGCGGGAGGGATCCCAGATACGCAGTATTTT.

CDR3 nucleotide sequence: TGTGCCAGCCAGGGACCTAACGCAGATACGCAGTATTTT. The encoded protein is CASQGPNADTQYF. The chain carries TRBV25-1 and TRBJ2-3; D tentatively reads TRBD1 or TRBD2 (5 bases each). V was cut by 8 bases and J by 4 bases, with 13 bases left in between. Germline V gene data show CDR1 as MGHDK and CDR2 as SYGVNS. CDR3 length: 13 residues.

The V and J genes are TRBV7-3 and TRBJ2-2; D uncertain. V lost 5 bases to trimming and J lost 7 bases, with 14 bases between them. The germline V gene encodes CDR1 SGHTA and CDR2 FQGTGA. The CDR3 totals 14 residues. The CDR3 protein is CASSPTTEGGELFF. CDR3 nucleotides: TGTGCCAGCAGCCCTACCACGGAAGGCGGGGAGCTGTTTTTT.

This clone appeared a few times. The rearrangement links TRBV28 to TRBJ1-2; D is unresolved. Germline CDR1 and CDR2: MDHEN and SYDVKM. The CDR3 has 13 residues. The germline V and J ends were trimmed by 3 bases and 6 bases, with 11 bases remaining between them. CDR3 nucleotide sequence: TGTGCCAGCAGTTTTAATCTGGCTAATGGCTACACCTTC. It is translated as CASSFNLANGYTF.

The CDR3 here is CASSHINGTSAPPDTQYF. In DNA, the CDR3 is TGTGCCAGCAGCCACATAAACGGGACTAGCGCTCCTCCGGATACGCAGTATTTT. The gene calls are TRBV7-2 and TRBJ2-3; 10 bases agree with TRBD2. This CDR3 contains 18 residues. V shed 5 bases and J 6 bases; nucleotides not matched to a gene: 17. Germline V gene data show CDR1 as SGHTA and CDR2 as FQGNSA.

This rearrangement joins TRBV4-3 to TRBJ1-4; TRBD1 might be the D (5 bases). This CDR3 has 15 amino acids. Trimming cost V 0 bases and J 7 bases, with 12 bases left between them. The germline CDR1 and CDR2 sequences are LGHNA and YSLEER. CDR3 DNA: TGCGCCAGCAGCCAAGATGGGGACTTAACTGAAAAACTGTTTTTT. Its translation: CASSQDGDLTEKLFF.

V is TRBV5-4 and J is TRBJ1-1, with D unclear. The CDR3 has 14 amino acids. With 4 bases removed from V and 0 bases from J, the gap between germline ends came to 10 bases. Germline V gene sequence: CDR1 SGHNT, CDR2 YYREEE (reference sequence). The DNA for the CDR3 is TGTGCCAGCAGCATCACGACGGTGAACACTGAAGCTTTCTTT. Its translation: CASSITTVNTEAFF.

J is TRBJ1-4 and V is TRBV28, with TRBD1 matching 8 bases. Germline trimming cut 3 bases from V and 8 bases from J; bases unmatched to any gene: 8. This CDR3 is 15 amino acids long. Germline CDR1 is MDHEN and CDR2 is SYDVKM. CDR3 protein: CASSFPWTGREKLFF. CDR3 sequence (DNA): TGTGCCAGCAGTTTTCCTTGGACAGGGAGGGAAAAACTGTTTTTT.

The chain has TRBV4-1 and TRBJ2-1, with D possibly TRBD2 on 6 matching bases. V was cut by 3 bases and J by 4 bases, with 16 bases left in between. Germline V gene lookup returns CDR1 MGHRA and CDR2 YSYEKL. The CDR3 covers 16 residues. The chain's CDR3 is CASSHYSGTQYNEQFF. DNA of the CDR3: TGCGCCAGCAGCCACTATTCTGGGACTCAATACAATGAGCAGTTCTTC.

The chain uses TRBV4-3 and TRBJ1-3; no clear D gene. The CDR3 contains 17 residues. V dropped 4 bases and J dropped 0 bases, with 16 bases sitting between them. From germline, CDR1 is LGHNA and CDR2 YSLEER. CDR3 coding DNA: TGCGCCAGCAGCCTTGTCTCGGAACGGAGCTCTGGAAACACCATATATTTT. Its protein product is CASSLVSERSSGNTIYF.

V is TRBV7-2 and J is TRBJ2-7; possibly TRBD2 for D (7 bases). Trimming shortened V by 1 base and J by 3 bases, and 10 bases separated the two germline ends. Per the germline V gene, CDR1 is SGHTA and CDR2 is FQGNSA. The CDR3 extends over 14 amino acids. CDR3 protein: CASSLGGGGYEQYF. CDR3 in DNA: TGTGCCAGCAGCTTAGGGGGAGGGGGCTACGAGCAGTACTTC.

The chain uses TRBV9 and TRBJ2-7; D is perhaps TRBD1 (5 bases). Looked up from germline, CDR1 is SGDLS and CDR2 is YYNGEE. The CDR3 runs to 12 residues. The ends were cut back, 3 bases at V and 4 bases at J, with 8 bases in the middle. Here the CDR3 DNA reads TGTGCCAGCAGCGGAGACAGTTACGAGCAGTACTTC. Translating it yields CASSGDSYEQYF.

The CDR3: CASSLAGTGRYEQYF. The CDR3 DNA follows: TGTGCCAGCAGCTTAGCCGGGACAGGCAGATACGAGCAGTACTTC. The chain is built from TRBV7-9 and TRBJ2-7; 8 bases are a match to TRBD1. Per the germline V gene, CDR1 is SEHNR and CDR2 is FQNEAQ (reference sequence). Trimming took 0 bases from V and 4 from J; bases not matched to a gene: 5. The CDR3 runs 15 residues. Full variable domain (remainder filled in from reference TRBV7-9 and TRBJ2-7): DTGVSQNPRHKITKRGQNVTFRCDPISEHNRLYWYRQTLGQGPEFLTYFQNEAQLEKSRLLSDRFSAERPKGSFSTLEIQRTEQGDSAMYLCASSLAGTGRYEQYFGPGTRLTVT.

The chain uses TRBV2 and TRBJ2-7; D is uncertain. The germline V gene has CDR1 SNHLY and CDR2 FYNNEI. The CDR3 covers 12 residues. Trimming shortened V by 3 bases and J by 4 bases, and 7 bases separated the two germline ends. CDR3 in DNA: TGTGCCAGCAGTGATCATGGGTACGAGCAGTACTTC. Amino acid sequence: CASSDHGYEQYF.

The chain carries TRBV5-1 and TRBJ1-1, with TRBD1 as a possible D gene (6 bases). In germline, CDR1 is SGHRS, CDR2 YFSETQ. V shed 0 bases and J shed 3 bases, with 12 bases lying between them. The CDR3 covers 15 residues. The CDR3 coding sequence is TGCGCCAGCAGCTTGGAGGTACAGGGAGACACTGAAGCTTTCTTT. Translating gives CASSLEVQGDTEAFF.

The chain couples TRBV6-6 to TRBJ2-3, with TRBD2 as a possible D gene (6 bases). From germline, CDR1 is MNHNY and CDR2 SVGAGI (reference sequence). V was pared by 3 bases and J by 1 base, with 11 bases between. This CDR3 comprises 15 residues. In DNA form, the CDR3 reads TGTGCCAGCAGTTATGAAGGAGGGGGCACAGATACGCAGTATTTT. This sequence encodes CASSYEGGGTDTQYF.

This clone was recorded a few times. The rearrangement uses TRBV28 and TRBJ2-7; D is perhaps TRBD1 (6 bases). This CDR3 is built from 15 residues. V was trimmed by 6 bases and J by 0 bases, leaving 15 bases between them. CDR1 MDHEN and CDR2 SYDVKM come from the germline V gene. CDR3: CASSEYRDSSYEQYF. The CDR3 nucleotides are TGTGCCAGCAGCGAATACAGGGATAGCTCCTACGAGCAGTACTTC. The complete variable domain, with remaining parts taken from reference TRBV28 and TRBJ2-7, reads DVKVTQSSRYLVKRTGEKVFLECVQDMDHENMFWYRQDPGLGLRLIYFSYDVKMKEKGDIPEGYSVSREKKERFSLILESASTNQTSMYLCASSEYRDSSYEQYFGPGTRLTVT.

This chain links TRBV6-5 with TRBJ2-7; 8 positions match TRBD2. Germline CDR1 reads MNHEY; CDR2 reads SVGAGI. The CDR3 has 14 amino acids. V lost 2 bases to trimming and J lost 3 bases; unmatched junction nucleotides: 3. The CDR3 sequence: CASSYQAGDYEQYF. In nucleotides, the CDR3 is TGTGCCAGCAGTTACCAAGCGGGGGACTACGAGCAGTACTTC.

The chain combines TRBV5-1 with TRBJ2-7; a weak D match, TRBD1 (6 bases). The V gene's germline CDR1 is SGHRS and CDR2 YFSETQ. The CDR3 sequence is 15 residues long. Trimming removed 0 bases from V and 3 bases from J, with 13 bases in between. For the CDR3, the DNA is TGCGCCAGCAGCTTGGGAAAGGACAGTTTCTACGAGCAGTACTTC. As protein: CASSLGKDSFYEQYF.